One and the same sample provided the 4 T cell receptor beta chains below, sequenced in a study of T cells after yellow fever vaccination. TCRdb recomputed calls from the 5' RACE reads with MiXCR, one row per CDR3 protein. The sample lists about 150,000 distinct CDR3 sequences, roughly 6.7% occurring once. Source: CD4+ T cells sorted from PBMCs, taken 10 days after the yellow fever booster vaccination. These receptors originate from a man aged 25-40 years who received the YFV17D yellow fever vaccine.

The table lists this clonotype with many counts. In DNA, the CDR3 is TGCGCCAGCAGCTTGGTTGGCGGGGGTACCTACGAGCAGTACTTC. This sequence encodes CASSLVGGGTYEQYF. The chain uses TRBV5-1 and TRBJ2-7; 7 nucleotides agree with TRBD2. The germline V gene has CDR1 SGHRS and CDR2 YFSETQ. This CDR3 is 15 amino acids long. V shed 0 bases and J 2 bases; nucleotides not matched to a gene: 5. The entire variable domain, with the rest obtained from reference TRBV5-1 and TRBJ2-7, is as follows: KAGVTQTPRYLIKTRGQQVTLSCSPISGHRSVSWYQQTPGQGLQFLFEYFSETQRNKGNFPGRFSGRQFSNSRSEMNVSTLELGDSALYLCASSLVGGGTYEQYFGPGTRLTVT.

This chain links TRBV4-2 with TRBJ1-4; 7 bases align to TRBD1. V shed 2 bases, J shed 8 bases, and the junction held 17 bases outside the gene matches. Germline V gene data show CDR1 as LGHNA and CDR2 as YNFKEQ. This CDR3 spans 18 amino acids. The CDR3 protein is CASSQRHPRQGGQEKLFF. The DNA for the CDR3 is TGTGCCAGCAGCCAACGCCATCCCCGACAGGGAGGACAAGAAAAACTGTTTTTT.

This clonotype was seen many times. The chain carries TRBV20-1 and TRBJ2-7, with D perhaps TRBD1 (6 bases). The CDR3 is 14 residues long. V dropped 4 bases and J dropped 0 bases, with 13 bases sitting between them. Germline values: CDR1 DFQATT, CDR2 SNEGSKA (reference sequence). The CDR3 region is CSAIQGTSSYEQYF. The CDR3 DNA reads TGCAGTGCTATACAGGGTACATCCTCCTACGAGCAGTACTTC.

This clonotype was recorded at least ten times. DNA of the CDR3: TGTGCCAGCAGTTACTCTACTAGCGGGAGGGCCGAAGGGTTCTACGAGCAGTACTTC. This translates into CASSYSTSGRAEGFYEQYF. The chain recombines TRBV6-5 with TRBJ2-7, with 13 bases that match TRBD2. CDR3 size: 19 residues. CDR1 is MNHEY, CDR2 SVGAGI, per germline. J gave up 3 bases and V 0 bases, and 11 bases lay outside the gene matches.